This TCR beta chain is drawn from a study of graft-versus-host responses after intestinal transplantation. Study-level background: The transplants performed in recipients were multivisceral, liver-intestinal, or isolated intestinal.

Germline CDR1 and CDR2: GTSNPN and SVGIG (reference sequence). CDR3 size: 12 residues. The trim removed 2 bases at V and 7 bases at J, leaving 4 bases unmatched. The repertoire was sequenced with immunoSEQ multiplex PCR; TCRdb's copy has only in-frame clones and lacks some. The sample contains about 90,000 clones, over 80% of which appear only once. This clone was detected a few times. Its antigen remains unknown. The gene calls are TRBV30 and TRBJ1-2; 7 bases fit TRBD1. The sample here was unstimulated CD8+ T cells sorted from spleen or lymph node cells, taken before transplant. This receptor was taken from a human donor who was the organ donor for an intestinal transplant. The CDR3 loop reads CAWSSTGPGYTF. The CDR3 bases are TGTGCCTGGAGTTCGACAGGGCCTGGCTACACCTTC. Full variable domain (missing parts from reference TRBV30 and TRBJ1-2): SQTIHQWPATLVQPVGSPLSLECTVEGTSNPNLYWYRQAAGRGLQLLFYSVGIGQISSEVPQNLSASRPQDRQFILSSKKLLLSDSGFYLCAWSSTGPGYTFGSGTRLTVV.